This TCR beta chain was sequenced for a study of identical twins. A universal primer site came from template switching; cDNA carried unique molecular identifiers. From the 5' RACE reads, TCRdb called clonotypes with MiXCR, one entry per CDR3 protein. The sample consists of under 500,000 distinct CDR3 sequences, around an eighth of them appearing once. The study's findings and limits: Out-of-frame TCR alpha sharing observed in monozygotic twins exceeded model estimates. A partial confounding effect on zero-insertion analyses could come from invariant MAIT and iNKT cells.

Only healthy Caucasians were included as donors. The J segment lost 5 bases and the V segment lost 6 bases, leaving 7 bases of the junction unmatched. The CDR3 runs 14 residues. Remarks on this clonotype: No antigen is known for it.

Separately, the same data were catalogued under a study of yellow fever vaccine responses in identical twins.

This receptor was identified in a woman under 30 in good health. The sample was CD4+ T cells sorted from blood. This chain connects TRBV23-1 to TRBJ2-1; TRBD1 matches 7 bases. TRBV23-1 is labeled an ORF, and its function is uncertain. In nucleotides, the CDR3 is TGCGCCAGCAGACAAGGGGACAGCGACAATGAGCAGTTCTTC. It encodes CASRQGDSDNEQFF.